Presented here are 10 T cell receptor beta chains from one specimen sequenced in a study of blood T cell repertoires in COVID-19. Some clones are missing from TCRdb's copy, which holds only in-frame ones; the method was immunoSEQ multiplex PCR. The sample contains 150,000 to 200,000 clones, 86% of which appear only once. The sequencing sample was made of PBMCs or T cells enriched from blood (not recorded which). These receptors all come from a woman in her twenties or thirties who had recovered from COVID-19.

The J gene is TRBJ1-2, the V gene TRBV20-1; D possibly corresponds to TRBD1 (6 bases). The CDR3 covers 16 residues. The V end lost 3 bases, the J end lost 4 bases, and 21 bases lay between the germline ends. Germline V gene lookup returns CDR1 DFQATT and CDR2 SNEGSKA (reference sequence). This CDR3 is CSASDLRGLPGYGYTF. In nucleotides, the CDR3 is TGCAGTGCTAGTGATTTGCGGGGGCTGCCAGGCTATGGCTACACCTTC.

The gene calls are TRBV7-3 and TRBJ1-5; 7 bases are shared with TRBD1. CDR1 is SGHTA and CDR2 is FQGTGA in the germline V gene. The V gene end was trimmed by 5 bases and the J gene end by 7 bases; junction bases not matched to a gene: 5. The CDR3 has 13 residues. CDR3 sequence (DNA): TGTGCCAGCAGCCTCCAGGGGGGACAGCCCCAGCATTTT. This sequence encodes CASSLQGGQPQHF.

This clone was counted once. The chain links TRBV10-3 to TRBJ1-1, with unresolved D. V was clipped by 4 bases and J by 0 bases, with 18 bases between them. The CDR3 totals 17 residues. From germline, CDR1 is ENHRY and CDR2 SYGVKD. In DNA form, the CDR3 reads TGTGCCATCAGTGGCCTTCGGGGTTTAAGGTTGAACACTGAAGCTTTCTTT. This encodes CAISGLRGLRLNTEAFF.

The CDR3 spells CASSTTSGRLYEQYF. DNA of the CDR3: TGCGCCAGCAGCACAACTAGCGGCAGGTTATACGAGCAGTACTTC. This chain links TRBV5-1 with TRBJ2-7; 8 bases are shared with TRBD2. Trimming took 4 bases from V and 4 from J; bases not matched to a gene: 10. The CDR3 consists of 15 residues. The germline V gene has CDR1 SGHRS and CDR2 YFSETQ.

V gene TRBV5-4 combines with J gene TRBJ2-1, with a possible D match to TRBD1 (6 bases). The CDR3 loop spans 14 amino acids. The germline CDR1 and CDR2 sequences are SGHNT and YYREEE (reference sequence). Trimming pared 4 bases from V and 7 bases from J, leaving 15 bases between. CDR3 DNA: TGTGCCAGCAGCCAAAAGTCAGGGGAGAATGAGCAGTTCTTC. This codes for CASSQKSGENEQFF.

The chain employs TRBV29-1 and TRBJ2-5; the match to TRBD1 covers 9 bases. The CDR3 spans 15 residues. Germline-derived CDR1 and CDR2 are SQVTM and ANQGSEA. The V gene end was trimmed by 1 base and the J gene end by 5 bases; junction bases not matched to a gene: 8. The CDR3 DNA reads as TGCAGCGTTGAAGTATGGACAGGGGAGGCGGAGACCCAGTACTTC. Encoded protein: CSVEVWTGEAETQYF.

The genes are TRBV10-3 and TRBJ2-1; the D gene is possibly TRBD2 (6 bases). The ends were cut back, 11 bases at V and 2 bases at J, with 13 bases in the middle. Germline CDR1 and CDR2: ENHRY and SYGVKD. The length of the CDR3 is 13 residues. The CDR3 sequence: CALRDSAYNEQFF. The CDR3 nucleotides are TGTGCCCTGCGGGACTCAGCCTACAATGAGCAGTTCTTC.

The V gene is TRBV6-6, the J gene TRBJ2-7; 8 positions agree with TRBD2. V lost 0 bases to trimming and J lost 7 bases; unmatched junction nucleotides: 8. The CDR3 is made up of 15 amino acids. The germline V gene encodes CDR1 MNHNY and CDR2 SVGAGI (reference sequence). The CDR3 DNA follows: TGTGCCAGCAGTTACTCGATTCCAGCGGGAGAGGAGCAGTACTTC. Protein sequence: CASSYSIPAGEEQYF.

This rearrangement joins TRBV4-1 to TRBJ2-7; 10 bases are a match to TRBD1. V lost 1 base to trimming and J lost 1 base; unmatched junction nucleotides: 4. This CDR3 region has 16 residues. The germline gives CDR1 MGHRA, CDR2 YSYEKL. CDR3 in amino acids: CASSQGGGQGSYEQYF. The CDR3 DNA sequence: TGCGCCAGCAGCCAAGGCGGGGGACAGGGGTCCTACGAGCAGTACTTC.

The genes are TRBV5-1 and TRBJ2-3; D is possibly TRBD1 (6 bases). Per germline, CDR1 SGHRS and CDR2 YFSETQ. CDR3 length equals 14 residues. Between the trimmed V and J ends, which lost 7 bases and 3 bases, there was a span of 15 bases. The DNA of the CDR3 is TGCGCCAGCTACAGGGAGCTTCCAACAGATACGCAGTATTTT. The encoded protein is CASYRELPTDTQYF.